The clone carrying this T cell receptor beta chain was recorded only once. The sample originates from a study of blood T cell repertoires in COVID-19. The wider study: Material from acute and convalescent COVID-19 was sourced from the United States, Italy and Spain. T cells, B-cell-depleted T cells, or PBMCs provided the cDNA or gDNA that served as material.

This CDR3 comprises 15 residues. Germline values: CDR1 ENHRY, CDR2 SYGVKD. Trimming took 4 bases from V and 6 from J; bases not matched to a gene: 1. The authors' processing: It was from reference gene primer amplification that nucleated cell counts were estimated. The assay was immunoSEQ multiplex PCR, and TCRdb's table has in-frame clones only and misses some. The DNA was the basis for D and trimming; V, J and clone size are from that table. This sample has approximately 100,000 clones, with around 90% found just once. Sequenced sample: peripheral blood. The chain carries TRBV10-3 and TRBJ2-1, with TRBD2 matching 15 bases. The TCR comes from a woman in her fifties or sixties with acute or convalescent COVID-19. The CDR3 loop reads CAISGGLAGGNEQFF. For the CDR3, the DNA is TGTGCCATCAGTGGGGGACTAGCGGGAGGCAATGAGCAGTTCTTC.